The clone carrying this TCR beta chain appeared a few times. Antigen unknown. This specimen belongs to a study of response to subunit inactivated influenza vaccine. Study outcomes and limitations: T cells newly recruited by each seasonal influenza vaccination are few, the authors suggested.

TCRdb re-derived calls from the RT-PCR reads in MiXCR, one entry per CDR3 protein. Of around 190,000 distinct CDR3 sequences listed, 14% are singletons. The sequence came from a man over 45 who received an inactivated influenza vaccine. The source was CD8+ T cells sorted from PBMCs, collected around 5 days after vaccination.

The CDR3 reads CASSYSTTGFNYGYTF. The CDR3 coding sequence is TGTGCCAGCAGTTACTCGACGACAGGGTTTAACTATGGCTACACCTTC. The J gene is TRBJ1-2, the V gene TRBV6-5; 7 nucleotides agree with TRBD1. V was clipped by 0 bases and J by 1 base; unmatched bases: 5. Germline CDR1 MNHEY, CDR2 SVGAGI. The CDR3 loop spans 16 amino acids.